In its sample, the clone carrying this T cell receptor (beta chain) was seen many times. The antigen is not known. RNA transcripts were the template for amplifying TCR beta CDR3 regions. HTBI primers were employed in a first-round RT-PCR of the TCR CDR3. TCRdb itself ran the multiplex PCR reads through MiXCR, one entry per CDR3 protein. The data show 560,000 or so distinct CDR3 sequences, about 20% seen once. Patients were excluded because of uncontrolled infection, other autoimmune disease, pregnancy or lactation. Clinical symptoms, serum thyroxine, TRAb, thyroid ultrasound and orbital computed tomography informed diagnoses. CDR1 is SGHKS and CDR2 is YYEKEE in the germline V gene (reference sequence). The CDR3 runs to 15 residues. The V and J ends lost 3 bases and 6 bases, in that order; junction bases with no gene match: 4. This specimen comes from a study of T cells in Graves' hyperthyroidism and ophthalmopathy. The study, taken as a whole, reports: Ophthalmopathy onset followed model prediction by a median around 6.6 months.

The chain uses TRBV5-5 and TRBJ2-1; 12 nucleotides align to TRBD2. The clonotype comes from a man in his forties or fifties with Graves' ophthalmopathy. Sequencing was carried out using blood. CDR3 residues: CASSYLAGGLNEQFF. The DNA for the CDR3 is TGTGCCAGCAGCTACCTAGCGGGGGGGCTCAATGAGCAGTTCTTC.